This T cell receptor beta chain came from a study of cytomegalovirus exposure and HLA in healthy donors. The assay was immunoSEQ multiplex PCR, and TCRdb's table has in-frame clones only and misses some. Among about 130,000 clones listed, approximately 88% were seen once. This CDR3 is built from 14 residues. J gave up 6 bases and V 4 bases, and 3 bases lay outside the gene matches. CDR1 is SGHTS, CDR2 YDEGEE, per germline. This clonotype originated in a woman younger than 30 in good health and CMV-seronegative. Sequencing used PBMCs. This chain connects TRBV5-8 to TRBJ2-2, with 10 bases that match TRBD1. CDR3 DNA sequence: TGTGCCAGCAGCCAGGACAGGGGGGCCGGGGAGCTGTTTTTT. This encodes CASSQDRGAGELFF.